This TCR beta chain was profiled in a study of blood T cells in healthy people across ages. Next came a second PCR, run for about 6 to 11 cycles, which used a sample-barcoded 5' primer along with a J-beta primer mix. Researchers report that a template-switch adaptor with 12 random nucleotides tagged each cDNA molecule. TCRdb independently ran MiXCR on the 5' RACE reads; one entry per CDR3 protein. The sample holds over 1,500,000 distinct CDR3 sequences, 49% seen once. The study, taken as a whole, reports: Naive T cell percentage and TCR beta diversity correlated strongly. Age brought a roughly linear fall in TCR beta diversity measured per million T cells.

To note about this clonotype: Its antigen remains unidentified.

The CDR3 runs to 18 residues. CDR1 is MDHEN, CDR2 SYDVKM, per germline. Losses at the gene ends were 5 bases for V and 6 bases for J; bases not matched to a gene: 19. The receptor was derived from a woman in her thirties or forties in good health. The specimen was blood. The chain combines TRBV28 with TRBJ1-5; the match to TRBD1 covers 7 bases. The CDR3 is CASSTQQGRGFRIQPQHF. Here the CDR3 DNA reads TGTGCCAGCAGTACTCAACAGGGGAGAGGTTTTAGGATTCAGCCCCAGCATTTT.